Following are 8 T cell receptor beta chains from one sample sequenced in a study of blood T cell repertoires in COVID-19. The protocol was immunoSEQ multiplex PCR, while the TCRdb copy is restricted to in-frame clones and leaves out a portion. Of around 160,000 clones listed, around nine tenths are singletons. The source material was peripheral blood. The receptor source for this set is a woman in her 70s with COVID-19, enrolled during active disease.

This clone has more than one count but fewer than ten. This chain uses TRBV28 with TRBJ1-1; D may be TRBD1 (6 bases). The germline gives CDR1 MDHEN, CDR2 SYDVKM. The V gene lost 2 bases and the J gene lost 4 bases, with 17 bases spanning the gap. The CDR3 covers 16 residues. In DNA, the CDR3 is TGTGCCAGCAGTTTACCGGACAGCCCTCGTGGCACTGAAGCTTTCTTT. Encoded protein: CASSLPDSPRGTEAFF.

Only one count was recorded for this clone. The chain links TRBV12-2 to TRBJ1-2; the listed D gene, TRBD1, was not tested against the DNA. TRBV12-2 represents a pseudogene. The length of the CDR3 is 14 residues. CDR3 coding DNA: TGTGCAAGTCGCAGGGACAGGGGAAACTATGGCTACACCTTC. It is translated as CASRRDRGNYGYTF.

The V gene is TRBV7-3, the J gene TRBJ2-7; 8 nucleotides line up with TRBD2. V trimming: 5 bases; J trimming: 3 bases; junction bases outside the gene matches: 9. Germline-derived CDR1 and CDR2 are SGHTA and FQGTGA. The CDR3 has 15 amino acids. In nucleotides, the CDR3 is TGTGCCAGCAGCCCCTTAGCGGGGTCAAACTACGAGCAGTACTTC. Its translation is CASSPLAGSNYEQYF.

The chain has TRBV5-1 and TRBJ1-5, with D possibly matching TRBD1 (6 bases). This CDR3 is 14 amino acids long. The germline gives CDR1 SGHRS, CDR2 YFSETQ. V was shortened by 5 bases and J by 7 bases, with 16 bases between the two germline ends. The CDR3 protein is CASRAGVSGQPQHF. Written as DNA, the CDR3 is TGCGCCAGCAGAGCAGGGGTTTCGGGCCAGCCCCAGCATTTT.

This CDR3 is CATTTAGFGKLFF. As DNA, the CDR3 is TGTGCCACCACGACAGCGGGCTTTGGTAAACTGTTTTTT. V usage is TRBV6-5 and J usage is TRBJ1-4; the D gene is possibly TRBD1 (5 bases). Germline CDR1 is MNHEY and CDR2 is SVGAGI. V was shortened by 10 bases and J by 11 bases, with 20 bases between the two germline ends. This CDR3 is 13 amino acids long.

This rearrangement joins TRBV4-1 to TRBJ1-1; D gene unclear. The germline V gene has CDR1 MGHRA and CDR2 YSYEKL. V dropped 4 bases and J dropped 0 bases, with 6 bases sitting between them. This CDR3 region has 13 residues. The CDR3 sequence: CASSPVLNTEAFF. DNA for the CDR3: TGCGCCAGCAGCCCAGTCCTGAACACTGAAGCTTTCTTT.

V and J are TRBV10-3 and TRBJ1-1; 9 nucleotides line up with TRBD1. Losses at the gene ends were 7 bases for V and 6 bases for J; bases not matched to a gene: 6. This CDR3 has 13 residues. CDR1 and CDR2 from the germline V gene are ENHRY and SYGVKD. The CDR3 DNA sequence: TGTGCCATCACCCTAGACAGGGGGGCTGAAGCTTTCTTT. Protein: CAITLDRGAEAFF.

V gene TRBV28 combines with J gene TRBJ1-2, with 7 bases identical to TRBD1. Germline loops: CDR1 MDHEN, CDR2 SYDVKM. The CDR3 totals 12 residues. V lost 8 bases to trimming and J lost 7 bases; unmatched junction nucleotides: 7. CDR3 coding DNA: TGTGCCAGCTCCGACAGGGTGGCTGGCTACACCTTC. Translating it yields CASSDRVAGYTF.